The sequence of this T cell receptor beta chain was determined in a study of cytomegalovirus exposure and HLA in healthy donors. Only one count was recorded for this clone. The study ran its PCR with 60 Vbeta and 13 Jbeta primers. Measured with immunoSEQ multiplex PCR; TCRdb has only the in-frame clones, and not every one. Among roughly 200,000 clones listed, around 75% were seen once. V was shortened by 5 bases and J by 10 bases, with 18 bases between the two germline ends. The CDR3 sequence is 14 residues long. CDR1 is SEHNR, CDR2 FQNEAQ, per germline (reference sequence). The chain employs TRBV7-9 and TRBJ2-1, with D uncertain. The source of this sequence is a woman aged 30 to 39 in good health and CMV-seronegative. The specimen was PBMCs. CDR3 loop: CASSPEVSHSEQFF. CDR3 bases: TGTGCCAGCAGCCCCGAAGTGTCGCACTCAGAGCAGTTCTTC. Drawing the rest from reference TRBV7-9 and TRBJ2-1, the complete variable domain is DTGVSQNPRHKITKRGQNVTFRCDPISEHNRLYWYRQTLGQGPEFLTYFQNEAQLEKSRLLSDRFSAERPKGSFSTLEIQRTEQGDSAMYLCASSPEVSHSEQFFGPGTRLTVL.